The rows below give T cell receptor beta chains drawn from one sample of a study of T cell changes during pregnancy in multiple sclerosis. Generated by immunoSEQ multiplex PCR, the TCRdb table keeps only in-frame clones and is missing some. This table has approximately 70,000 clones, more than 80% appearing once. The sequenced sample was peripheral blood, obtained in the third trimester of pregnancy. The receptor set was obtained from a female donor with multiple sclerosis, enrolled in a pregnancy study. The CDR3 runs from the conserved cysteine through the conserved F or W. A D gene is named only where the DNA matches it firmly. Clone size, where shown, is once, few, many, or a class for clones that have expanded.

D gene	V gene	clone size	J gene	CDR3 protein	CDR3 DNA
TRBD1	TRBV2	-	TRBJ1-5	CASAPTGDSNQPQHF	TGTGCCAGCGCCCCGACAGGGGACAGCAATCAGCCCCAGCATTTT
-	TRBV11-2	-	TRBJ2-7	CASSQDPGEQYF	TGTGCCAGCAGTCAGGATCCCGGCGAGCAGTACTTC
TRBD2	TRBV9	-	TRBJ2-2	CASRGGRYTGELFF	TGTGCCAGCCGGGGGGGGAGGTACACCGGGGAGCTGTTTTTT
TRBD2	TRBV5-1	-	TRBJ2-2	CASSSTSGGTTGELFF	TGCGCCAGCAGCTCCACTAGCGGAGGAACCACCGGGGAGCTGTTTTTT
TRBD1	TRBV10-3	-	TRBJ1-5	CAISGDRVYQPQHF	TGTGCCATCAGTGGGGACAGGGTCTATCAGCCCCAGCATTTT
TRBD1	TRBV5-1	-	TRBJ2-7	CASSLGQGSYEQYF	TGCGCCAGCAGCTTGGGACAGGGCTCCTACGAGCAGTACTTC
TRBD1	TRBV7-8	-	TRBJ1-1	CASSTGQGLGEAFF	TGTGCCAGCAGCACAGGACAGGGTCTCGGGGAAGCTTTCTTT
TRBD2	TRBV2	-	TRBJ2-5	CASRGTSGTKETQYF	TGTGCCAGCAGGGGGACTAGCGGGACCAAAGAGACCCAGTACTTC
TRBD1	TRBV6-1	-	TRBJ1-5	CASSGDRGVFQPQHF	TGTGCCAGCAGTGGGGACAGGGGAGTATTTCAGCCCCAGCATTTT
-	TRBV5-1	-	TRBJ2-5	CASSLTDQETQYF	TGCGCCAGCAGCTTGACGGACCAAGAGACCCAGTACTTC
-	TRBV7-9	-	TRBJ1-5	CASSLDGFNQPQHF	TGTGCCAGCAGCCTTGACGGGTTCAATCAGCCCCAGCATTTT
TRBD1	TRBV6-6	-	TRBJ1-5	CASRSTGSGNQPQHF	TGTGCCAGCCGGTCGACAGGGAGTGGCAATCAGCCCCAGCATTTT
TRBD2	TRBV5-1	once	TRBJ2-3	CASSLRPSGNIDTQYF	TGCGCCAGCAGCTTGCGGCCTAGCGGGAACATAGATACGCAGTATTTT
TRBD1	TRBV5-4	-	TRBJ2-6	CASSSGQGASGANVLTF	TGTGCCAGCAGCTCCGGACAGGGGGCGAGTGGGGCCAACGTCCTGACTTTC